Each of the 18 T cell receptor beta chains below was sequenced from the same sample in a study of T cell changes during pregnancy in multiple sclerosis. The protocol was immunoSEQ multiplex PCR, while the TCRdb copy is restricted to in-frame clones and leaves out a portion. The sample records tens of thousands of clones, roughly 95% being singletons. This specimen consisted of peripheral blood, obtained in the second trimester of pregnancy. The source is a female donor in good health, enrolled as a control in a pregnancy study.

The chain carries TRBV5-5 and TRBJ2-7; 10 nucleotides match TRBD1. CDR1 SGHKS and CDR2 YYEKEE come from the germline V gene (reference sequence). Trimming removed 4 bases from V and 3 bases from J; junction bases left unmatched: 7. CDR3 length equals 15 residues. CDR3 in DNA: TGTGCCAGCAGCGGGGGACAGGGGTATTTCTACGAGCAGTACTTC. Its translation: CASSGGQGYFYEQYF.

The chain carries TRBV7-9 and TRBJ1-2; tentatively, D is TRBD1 (5 bases). V was pared by 2 bases and J by 7 bases, with 14 bases between. Germline CDR1 and CDR2: SEHNR and FQNEAQ (reference sequence). The CDR3 covers 14 residues. CDR3 DNA sequence: TGTGCCAGCAGCTTATCTGGAGGCGGGGGTGGCTACACCTTC. It translates to CASSLSGGGGGYTF.

This rearrangement joins TRBV9 to TRBJ1-4; 7 bases are shared with TRBD1. The CDR3 totals 15 residues. Germline loops: CDR1 SGDLS, CDR2 YYNGEE. Trimming cost V 2 bases and J 3 bases; bases outside gene matches: 4. The CDR3 loop is CASSVWTGPNEKLFF. The CDR3, as DNA: TGTGCCAGCAGCGTTTGGACAGGACCTAATGAAAAACTGTTTTTT.

The chain employs TRBV7-2 and TRBJ1-1, with TRBD1 identical over 8 bases. V lost 7 bases and J lost 1; bases outside the gene matches: 2. The germline CDR1 and CDR2 sequences are SGHTA and FQGNSA. This CDR3 contains 13 residues. As DNA, the CDR3 is TGTGCCAGCACCGGACAGGGGAACACTGAAGCTTTCTTT. This codes for CASTGQGNTEAFF.

The chain joins TRBV5-1 to TRBJ2-5; TRBD1 agrees at 7 bases. Trimming removed 3 bases from V and 4 bases from J; junction bases left unmatched: 3. CDR1 is SGHRS and CDR2 is YFSETQ in the germline V gene. This CDR3 comprises 13 residues. DNA of the CDR3: TGCGCCAGCAGCTCTAGACAGGGAGAGACCCAGTACTTC. Translated, it gives CASSSRQGETQYF.

The genes are TRBV11-2 and TRBJ1-3; TRBD1 matches 9 bases. The J segment lost 3 bases and the V segment lost 5 bases, leaving 8 bases of the junction unmatched. Germline lookup yields CDR1 SGHAT and CDR2 FQNNGV. The length of the CDR3 is 16 residues. The CDR3: CASSIAYRGLGNTIYF. The CDR3 DNA is TGTGCCAGCAGCATAGCATACAGGGGGCTTGGAAACACCATATATTTT.

The V gene is TRBV18, the J gene TRBJ1-2; 9 nucleotides line up with TRBD1. V was clipped by 3 bases and J by 2 bases; unmatched bases: 4. The germline V gene has CDR1 KGHSH and CDR2 LQKENI. The CDR3 runs 15 residues. The DNA of the CDR3 is TGTGCCAGCTCACCCGGGACAGGGATGAACTATGGCTACACCTTC. It codes for CASSPGTGMNYGYTF.

This chain links TRBV11-2 with TRBJ2-7; no clear D gene. V lost 1 base and J lost 7, with 17 bases in between. This CDR3 spans 15 amino acids. The germline gives CDR1 SGHAT, CDR2 FQNNGV. CDR3: CASSLGLVPFREQYF. The CDR3 nucleotides read TGTGCCAGCAGCTTAGGCTTAGTACCTTTCAGGGAGCAGTACTTC. Full variable domain (remainder filled in from reference TRBV11-2 and TRBJ2-7): EAGVAQSPRYKIIEKRQSVAFWCNPISGHATLYWYQQILGQGPKLLIQFQNNGVVDDSQLPKDRFSAERLKGVDSTLKIQPAKLEDSAVYLCASSLGLVPFREQYFGPGTRLTVT.

The chain uses TRBV10-3 and TRBJ1-1; D gene unclear. V lost 6 bases, J lost 1 base, and 12 bases lay in between. This CDR3 has 14 amino acids. The germline gives CDR1 ENHRY, CDR2 SYGVKD. CDR3 region: CAIRQEGRNTEAFF. The CDR3 coding sequence is TGTGCCATCAGGCAGGAGGGTAGGAACACTGAAGCTTTCTTT.

The chain couples TRBV5-5 to TRBJ2-3, with 8 positions matching TRBD2. The CDR3 covers 15 residues. Germline V gene data show CDR1 as SGHKS and CDR2 as YYEKEE (reference sequence). Trimming cost V 2 bases and J 0 bases; bases outside gene matches: 2. This chain's CDR3 is CASSFSGESTDTQYF. DNA of the CDR3: TGTGCCAGCAGCTTTAGCGGGGAGAGCACAGATACGCAGTATTTT.

The chain employs TRBV7-9 and TRBJ1-1, with 8 bases identical to TRBD1. From germline, CDR1 is SEHNR and CDR2 FQNEAQ (reference sequence). This CDR3 has 15 residues. V lost 4 bases to trimming and J lost 3 bases; unmatched junction nucleotides: 7. The CDR3 spells CASSSGGASDTEAFF. The CDR3 DNA follows: TGTGCCAGCAGCTCAGGGGGCGCGTCGGACACTGAAGCTTTCTTT.

This chain uses TRBV4-1 with TRBJ2-2, with 10 bases that match TRBD2. The germline V gene has CDR1 MGHRA and CDR2 YSYEKL. V lost 2 bases and J lost 3; bases outside the gene matches: 9. The CDR3 length is 18 residues. The CDR3 reads CASSQLSSGGLDTGELFF. CDR3 bases: TGCGCCAGCAGCCAACTGAGTAGCGGGGGGCTCGACACCGGGGAGCTGTTTTTT.

This chain links TRBV29-1 with TRBJ2-5; 11 bases agree with TRBD2. J gave up 4 bases and V 3 bases, and 16 bases lay outside the gene matches. The germline CDR1 and CDR2 sequences are SQVTM and ANQGSEA. The CDR3 spans 18 residues. The CDR3 sequence: CSVDSGTSGLGTGETQYF. The CDR3 DNA reads TGCAGCGTTGATTCCGGGACTAGCGGTTTAGGAACAGGAGAGACCCAGTACTTC.

The chain couples TRBV29-1 to TRBJ1-1; 9 positions match TRBD1. The CDR3 totals 13 residues. Trimming took 4 bases from V and 4 from J; bases not matched to a gene: 4. The germline V gene encodes CDR1 SQVTM and CDR2 ANQGSEA. As DNA, the CDR3 is TGCAGCGTTGCCCGGGACAGGGCCACTGAAGCTTTCTTT. The encoded protein is CSVARDRATEAFF.

This sequence joins TRBV11-3 and TRBJ2-3; TRBD2 matches at 9 bases. Germline V gene sequence: CDR1 SGHNT, CDR2 YENEEA. The CDR3 loop spans 15 amino acids. V trimming: 3 bases; J trimming: 6 bases; junction bases outside the gene matches: 7. CDR3 DNA sequence: TGTGCCAGCAGCTTTACAGCGGGGGGATCTGATACGCAGTATTTT. Translating it yields CASSFTAGGSDTQYF.

V gene TRBV15 combines with J gene TRBJ2-4, with D uncertain. CDR1 is LNHNV and CDR2 is YYDKDF in the germline V gene (reference sequence). This CDR3 is built from 16 residues. Between the trimmed V and J ends, which lost 0 bases and 1 base, there was a span of 10 bases. CDR3 in amino acids: CATSREVGPAKNIQYF. The CDR3 nucleotides are TGTGCCACCAGCAGAGAGGTCGGTCCGGCCAAAAACATTCAGTACTTC.

The V and J genes are TRBV12-5 and TRBJ1-1, with a possible D match to TRBD1 (6 bases). This CDR3 contains 19 residues. The germline V gene encodes CDR1 LGHNT and CDR2 FRNRAP. Trimming left V 1 base short and J 0 bases short, with 21 bases between. The CDR3 bases are TGTGCTAGTGGTTTGGGGGGAAAAGGGACATATGAAGTGAACACTGAAGCTTTCTTT. Encoded protein: CASGLGGKGTYEVNTEAFF.

The chain joins TRBV6-5 to TRBJ2-5; 7 bases align to TRBD2. J gave up 5 bases and V 6 bases, and 3 bases lay outside the gene matches. The CDR3 totals 12 residues. Germline V gene data show CDR1 as MNHEY and CDR2 as SVGAGI. CDR3 sequence: CASSRRGETQYF. The CDR3 DNA reads TGTGCCAGCAGCCGGCGGGGGGAGACCCAGTACTTC.